The 11 T cell receptor beta chains below come from one sample, sequenced in a study of patients and donors after allogeneic stem cell transplantation. TCRdb analysed the RT-PCR reads with MiXCR anew, one entry per CDR3 protein. Of fewer than 250,000 distinct CDR3 sequences listed, 12% to 15% were seen once; the top ten hold roughly 10%. The sequenced material came from blood, either unsorted or a sorted T cell fraction (not recorded which). The receptors come from a human donor who was either an allogeneic HSCT recipient or a stem cell or donor lymphocyte infusion donor (not recorded which). It is not recorded whose cells these are; they may come from a transplant donor.

This clonotype was counted many times. The genes are TRBV4-3 and TRBJ2-7, with 9 bases lining up with TRBD2. This CDR3 has 18 amino acids. The junction had 14 bases not matched to a gene; V was cut back by 4 bases and J by 1 base. Germline assignment: CDR1 LGHNA and CDR2 YSLEER. The chain's CDR3 is CASSLQLAGAVTSYEQYF. The CDR3 DNA follows: TGCGCCAGCAGCCTTCAACTAGCGGGTGCAGTAACTTCCTACGAGCAGTACTTC.

The chain recombines TRBV19 with TRBJ1-3, with 10 bases that match TRBD1. The CDR3 spans 15 residues. The V and J ends lost 8 bases and 7 bases, in that order; junction bases with no gene match: 11. Germline CDR1 is LNHDA and CDR2 is SQIVND (reference sequence). This CDR3 reads CASFSTGQGRNTIYF. In DNA form, the CDR3 reads TGTGCCAGTTTTTCGACGGGACAGGGGAGGAACACCATATATTTT.

In DNA form, the CDR3 reads TGTGCCAGCAGTGGACAGGGAGTGCCTAATCAGCCCCAGCATTTT. Protein sequence: CASSGQGVPNQPQHF. The gene calls are TRBV6-1 and TRBJ1-5; 7 positions match TRBD1. From germline, CDR1 is MNHNS and CDR2 SASEGT. The CDR3 runs to 15 residues. Trimming cost V 4 bases and J 4 bases; bases outside gene matches: 7.

This sequence joins TRBV7-9 and TRBJ1-1, with TRBD1 as a possible D gene (5 bases). This CDR3 region has 14 residues. Trimming removed 5 bases at V and 8 bases at J, with 18 bases between. Germline CDR1 reads SEHNR; CDR2 reads FQNEAQ (reference sequence). CDR3 nucleotide sequence: TGTGCCAGCAGCCCGACAGCGCATTTGGGGGAAGCTTTCTTT. Translated: CASSPTAHLGEAFF.

This clonotype has a count of ten or more. The chain has TRBV6-1 and TRBJ1-1; 7 bases are shared with TRBD1. V dropped 6 bases and J dropped 4; count of bases not matched to a gene: 5. The CDR3 is made up of 13 amino acids. Germline values: CDR1 MNHNS, CDR2 SASEGT. The CDR3 protein is CASRDRAFTEAFF. The CDR3 DNA follows: TGTGCCAGCAGAGACAGGGCGTTCACTGAAGCTTTCTTT.

This clonotype appeared many times. J is TRBJ1-1 and V is TRBV4-2, with D unresolved. Per germline, CDR1 LGHNA and CDR2 YNFKEQ. V lost 1 base and J 8 bases, leaving 14 bases between the germline ends. The length of the CDR3 is 14 residues. The CDR3 nucleotides read TGTGCCAGCAGCCAAGGGGGTGTTGGAACCGAAGCTTTCTTT. This codes for CASSQGGVGTEAFF.

The chain links TRBV7-9 to TRBJ2-5; 12 positions agree with TRBD2. CDR1 SEHNR and CDR2 FQNEAQ come from the germline V gene (reference sequence). The CDR3 totals 16 residues. J lost 5 bases, V lost 5 bases, and 9 bases had no gene match. This CDR3 reads CASSPGLAGLAETQYF. The CDR3 region has the DNA TGTGCCAGCAGCCCCGGACTAGCGGGACTGGCGGAGACCCAGTACTTC.

The V call is TRBV4-2, the J call TRBJ2-7; possible D gene TRBD2, 6 bases. The CDR3 is 13 residues long. CDR1 LGHNA and CDR2 YNFKEQ come from the germline V gene. Trimming left V 6 bases short and J 1 base short, with 10 bases between. The CDR3 DNA reads as TGTGCCAGCAGTACGGGGACTTCCTACGAGCAGTACTTC. Translated, it gives CASSTGTSYEQYF.

In its sample, this clonotype was seen a few times. The V gene is TRBV15, the J gene TRBJ2-5; D possibly corresponds to TRBD2 (6 bases). The CDR3 length is 16 residues. CDR1 is LNHNV, CDR2 YYDKDF, per germline (reference sequence). V was pared by 0 bases and J by 1 base, with 12 bases between. The CDR3 sequence is CATSRDLSGRQETQYF. CDR3 bases: TGTGCCACCAGCAGAGATCTTAGCGGACGCCAAGAGACCCAGTACTTC.

V usage is TRBV18 and J usage is TRBJ2-2; a weak D match, TRBD1 (6 bases). Trimming took 3 bases from V and 4 from J, leaving 18 bases between them. Germline loops: CDR1 KGHSH, CDR2 LQKENI. This CDR3 has 17 residues. The CDR3 spells CASSPARQAVGTGELFF. DNA for the CDR3: TGTGCCAGCTCACCCGCCCGACAGGCTGTGGGCACCGGGGAGCTGTTTTTT.

This clonotype was seen more than once but under ten times. The chain joins TRBV4-3 to TRBJ2-3; D is unclear. This CDR3 spans 15 amino acids. CDR1 is LGHNA, CDR2 YSLEER, per germline. V lost 1 base and J lost 2, with 10 bases in between. The CDR3 loop reads CASSQGGTATDTQYF. For the CDR3, the DNA is TGCGCCAGCAGCCAAGGTGGTACAGCCACAGATACGCAGTATTTT.